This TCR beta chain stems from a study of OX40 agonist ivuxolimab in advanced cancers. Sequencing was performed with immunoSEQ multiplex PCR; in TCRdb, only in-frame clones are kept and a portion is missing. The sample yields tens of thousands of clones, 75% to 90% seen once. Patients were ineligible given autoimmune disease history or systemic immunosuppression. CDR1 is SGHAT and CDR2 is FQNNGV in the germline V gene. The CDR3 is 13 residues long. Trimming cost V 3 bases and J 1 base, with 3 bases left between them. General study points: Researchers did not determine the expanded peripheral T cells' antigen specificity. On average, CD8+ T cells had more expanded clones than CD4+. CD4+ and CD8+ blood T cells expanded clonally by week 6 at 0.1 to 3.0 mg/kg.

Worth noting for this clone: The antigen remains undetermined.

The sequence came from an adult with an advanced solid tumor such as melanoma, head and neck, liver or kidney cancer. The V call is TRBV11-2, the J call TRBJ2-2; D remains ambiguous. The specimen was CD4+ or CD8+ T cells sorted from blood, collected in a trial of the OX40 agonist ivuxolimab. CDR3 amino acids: CASSLLNTGELFF. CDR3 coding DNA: TGTGCCAGCAGCTTGTTGAACACCGGGGAGCTGTTTTTT.